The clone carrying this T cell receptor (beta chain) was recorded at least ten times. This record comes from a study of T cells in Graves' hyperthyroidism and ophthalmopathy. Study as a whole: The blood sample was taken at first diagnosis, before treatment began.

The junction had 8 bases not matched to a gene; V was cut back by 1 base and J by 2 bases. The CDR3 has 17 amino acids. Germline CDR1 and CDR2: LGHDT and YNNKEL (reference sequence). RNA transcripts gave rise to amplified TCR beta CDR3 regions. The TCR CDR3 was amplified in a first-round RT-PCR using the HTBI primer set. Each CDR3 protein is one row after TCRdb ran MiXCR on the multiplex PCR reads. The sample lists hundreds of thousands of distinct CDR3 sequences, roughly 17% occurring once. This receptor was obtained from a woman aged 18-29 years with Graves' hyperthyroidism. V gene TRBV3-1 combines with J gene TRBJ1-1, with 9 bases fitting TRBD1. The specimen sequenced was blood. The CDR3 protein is CASSQVKLDRGNTEAFF. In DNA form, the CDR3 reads TGTGCCAGCAGCCAAGTGAAGTTGGACAGGGGAAACACTGAAGCTTTCTTT.